This TCR beta chain was captured in a study of beta chain features in type 1 diabetes. Study observations and caveats: In type 1 diabetes patients, VDJ junctions had fewer insertions; deletions at these junctions were more frequent.

As for this clone: What it recognizes is unknown.

Expressed TCRB transcripts were sequenced because the isolated RNA had all been reverse transcribed beforehand. An average approximately 3.5 million reads came from naive, central memory and regulatory T cell samples. The protocol was immunoSEQ multiplex PCR, while the TCRdb copy is restricted to in-frame clones and leaves out a portion. This table has 160,000 or so clones, 11% appearing once. Germline V gene sequence: CDR1 MDHEN, CDR2 SYDVKM. The CDR3 extends over 15 amino acids. Unmatched junction bases numbered 7, after V lost 4 bases and J lost 1 base. CD45RO/CCR7/CD25/CD127/CD95/CD27 sorting isolated CD4+ naive, central memory, regulatory and stem cell-like memory cells.

The sample comprised central memory CD4+ T cells from blood. This clonotype was sampled from a man aged 18 to 35 in good health. This chain joins TRBV28 and TRBJ2-7, with 7 bases fitting TRBD1. CDR3 in amino acids: CASSSGQYKSYEQYF. The CDR3 region has the DNA TGTGCCAGCAGTTCGGGACAGTACAAATCCTACGAGCAGTACTTC.